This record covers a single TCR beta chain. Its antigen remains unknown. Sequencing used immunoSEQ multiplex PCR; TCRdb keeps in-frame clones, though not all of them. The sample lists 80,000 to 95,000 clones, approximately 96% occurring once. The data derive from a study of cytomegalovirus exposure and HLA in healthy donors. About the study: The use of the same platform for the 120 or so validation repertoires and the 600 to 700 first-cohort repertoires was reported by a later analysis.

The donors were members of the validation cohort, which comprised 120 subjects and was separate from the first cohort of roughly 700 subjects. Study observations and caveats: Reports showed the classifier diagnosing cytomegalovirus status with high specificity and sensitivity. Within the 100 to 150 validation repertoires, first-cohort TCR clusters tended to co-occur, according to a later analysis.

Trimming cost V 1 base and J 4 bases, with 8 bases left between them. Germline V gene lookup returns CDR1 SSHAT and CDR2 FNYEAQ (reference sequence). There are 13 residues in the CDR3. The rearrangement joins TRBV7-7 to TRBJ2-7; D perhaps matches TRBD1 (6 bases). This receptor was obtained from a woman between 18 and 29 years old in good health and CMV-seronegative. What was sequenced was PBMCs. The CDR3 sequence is CASSLGGGYEQYF. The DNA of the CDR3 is TGTGCCAGCAGCTTAGGAGGGGGATACGAGCAGTACTTC.